Here is one TCR beta chain with its context. The antigen it binds to is not known. Within one base of it there is no much larger clone, and no base qualities were kept. Healthy HIV-negative adults with no recently reported acute infections or vaccinations were included as donors. All donors were Caucasian adults living in Nashville, Tennessee, USA. CD4+ T cells were enriched by magnetic negative selection, after which naive cells were positively selected on CD45RA and the negative fraction was taken as the memory subset. Blood was obtained by leukapheresis, after which PBMCs were separated by Ficoll-Histopaque density gradient centrifugation and cryopreserved in liquid nitrogen vapor phase. Purity and quantity of every magnetically sorted T cell population were checked by analytical flow cytometry. Genomic DNA was isolated from each sorted fraction and quantified by UV absorbance on a Nanodrop 2000c.

The sample belongs to a study of shared clonotypes between healthy human individuals (dated by TCRdb to 2019 to 2021). Background for the entire study: The cohort included three men and two women between 18 and 49 years of age. To increase sequencing depth and limit assay-specific biases, different laboratories used diverse techniques to prepare libraries and sequence TCR repertoires. To estimate repertoire size and how much clonotype sharing occurs between individuals, the study deeply sequenced the blood TCR repertoires of roughly 5 healthy adults. Between about 0.85 and 9.5 billion PBMCs per donor were obtained by leukapheresis. Per donor, three plates each were used for CD4 naive and CD4 memory, two for CD8 naive, and one for CD8 memory. Study-wide conclusions, independent of this receptor: The small number of donors limited the genetic and exposure-history diversity represented. Across a few donors, around 5% of naive CD4, roughly 3.8% of naive CD8, 2% to 2.5% of memory CD4, and approximately 0.4% of memory CD8 clonotypes were shared. Clonotypes shared by all four sorted-subset donors showed higher generation probabilities than non-shared clonotypes. Only blood was sampled, and tissue TCR repertoires likely differ from those in blood. Pairwise subsampling led to the expectation that sequencing depth would affect the degree of clonotype sharing among donors. Naive subsets generally had larger estimated clonotype richness than memory subsets did. Incomplete sequencing was indicated by rarefaction of sorted-subset datasets, despite the large sequencing depth.

The CDR3 covers 14 residues, taking in both the cysteine and the phenylalanine. The DNA shown is the 42-base CDR3, in frame from base 1. Reading the germline V gene gives CDR1 SGHRS and CDR2 YFSETQ. V lost 5 bases and J lost 1 base; the stretch between them is 12 bases long. TCR CDR3 regions were amplified from genomic DNA by multiplex PCR using the deep immunoSEQ assay. Genomic DNA extracted from each cell subset was distributed evenly over all wells of several immunoSEQ 96-well plates, and each plate served as one replicate. For sorted subsets, each replicate PCR was loaded with roughly 0.2 ug genomic DNA, equivalent to about 30,000 T cell genomes. Purified libraries were measured with a Qubit 3.0 fluorometer, size-checked on a Bioanalyzer 2100, and measured again with the KAPA Library Quantification kit. Every immunoSEQ 96-well plate was sequenced on a separate single-read 150-cycle Illumina NextSeq 550 flow cell. The study's processing was this. Because the immunoSEQ output included only junctional sequences and no quality scores, the filtering could not be the same as the filtering used for full-length reads. To assign V/J genes and CDR3, sequences were annotated against IMGT germline references using PyIR, a Python wrapper for IgBLAST v1.9. Any read was removed if the V/J assignment was weak (E-value above 1e-6), the CDR3 was missing, or the read contained stop codons, out-of-frame junctions, or ambiguous translated residues. V3J clonotypes were defined as sequences sharing an identical inferred V gene, J gene, and CDR3 amino acid sequence. Percentage overlap between repertoires was computed as shared unique clonotypes divided by the size of the smaller repertoire. Richness of each repertoire was evaluated using RTK rarefaction, the Chao1 estimator, and Recon v2.1 estimates of unobserved clonotypes. OLGA was used to compute generation probabilities for all TCRbeta clonotypes that the gDNA method yielded from a handful of donors. TCRdb mirrors the immuneACCESS table, restricted to in-frame sequences. Some clones are absent from its copies; in checked studies, under half trace to an unresolved V gene, and the reason for the others is unknown. That table supplies the V and J calls and clone size; D and trimming were determined from the DNA. The table for this sample lists 850,000 to 1,200,000 clones; about 75% of them were counted only once. The ten biggest clones cover approximately 1.5% of the sample.

The source is a man in his late teens or twenties in good health. Sequenced: memory CD4+ T cells sorted from blood. This sample's cell subset or site label indicates: CD45RA-negative fraction. Recombination joined TRBV5-1 with TRBJ1-1; possibly the D gene is TRBD1, per 5 matching bases. At the DNA level, the sequence is TGCGCCAGCAGGTTCGGGACCTCGAACACTGAAGCTTTCTTT. This gives the protein CASRFGTSNTEAFF.